Listed here are 12 T cell receptor beta chains from one sample, sequenced in a study of cytomegalovirus exposure and HLA in healthy donors (dated by TCRdb to 2017 to 2019). The library was obtained by the immunoSEQ multiplex PCR assay. TCRdb retrieved this table from immuneACCESS and kept in-frame rearrangements only. Not all clones are present; in checked studies, unresolved V genes account for under half, and no reason is known for the remainder. The sample has 180,000 or so clones on record, around nine tenths of them singletons. The leading ten clones occupy 6% to 8.5% of the sample. The specimen sequenced was PBMCs. The receptors come from a young man in good health and CMV-seropositive.

Only one count was recorded for this clone. V and J are TRBV30 and TRBJ1-5; 8 nucleotides agree with TRBD1. The CDR3 length is 13 residues. V lost 6 bases to trimming and J lost 3 bases; unmatched junction nucleotides: 4. Germline V gene data show CDR1 as GTSNPN and CDR2 as SVGIG (reference sequence). CDR3 DNA sequence: TGTGCCTGCGGACAGGGTTCCAATCAGCCCCAGCATTTT. Its protein is CACGQGSNQPQHF. Using reference TRBV30 and TRBJ1-5 for the parts outside the CDR3, the full variable domain is SQTIHQWPATLVQPVGSPLSLECTVEGTSNPNLYWYRQAAGRGLQLLFYSVGIGQISSEVPQNLSASRPQDRQFILSSKKLLLSDSGFYLCACGQGSNQPQHFGDGTRLSIL.

The rearrangement joins TRBV2 to TRBJ2-7, with 7 bases identical to TRBD2. The CDR3 is 14 amino acids. V was clipped by 4 bases and J by 1 base; unmatched bases: 4. In germline, CDR1 is SNHLY, CDR2 FYNNEI. The CDR3 spells CASSVLAESYEQYF. The CDR3 bases are TGTGCCAGCAGTGTCCTAGCGGAGTCCTACGAGCAGTACTTC. Full variable domain (missing parts from reference TRBV2 and TRBJ2-7): EPEVTQTPSHQVTQMGQEVILRCVPISNHLYFYWYRQILGQKVEFLVSFYNNEISEKSEIFDDQFSVERPDGSNFTLKIRSTKLEDSAMYFCASSVLAESYEQYFGPGTRLTVT.

This sequence joins TRBV4-1 and TRBJ1-4, with no clear D. Trimming shortened V by 2 bases and J by 8 bases, and 12 bases separated the two germline ends. Germline CDR1 MGHRA, CDR2 YSYEKL. The CDR3 length is 14 residues. CDR3 sequence (DNA): TGCGCCAGCAGCCAACAGCAGGAAGGGGAAAAACTGTTTTTT. Encoded protein: CASSQQQEGEKLFF.

The chain links TRBV6-5 to TRBJ2-7, with 11 bases that match TRBD2. Unmatched junction bases numbered 4, after V lost 6 bases and J lost 3 bases. CDR1 and CDR2 (germline): MNHEY, SVGAGI. There are 14 residues in the CDR3. This CDR3 reads CASSHGTSGYEQYF. Written as DNA, the CDR3 is TGTGCCAGCAGCCACGGGACTAGCGGCTACGAGCAGTACTTC.

The chain joins TRBV7-9 to TRBJ1-3; perhaps TRBD1 as D (6 bases). CDR1 and CDR2 from the germline V gene are SEHNR and FQNEAQ (reference sequence). This CDR3 spans 17 amino acids. Trimming left V 4 bases short and J 8 bases short, with 24 bases between. CDR3 in amino acids: CASSSGPSGGAVHTIYF. The CDR3, as DNA: TGTGCCAGCAGCTCGGGCCCCTCCGGGGGCGCGGTCCACACCATATATTTT.

This chain connects TRBV7-3 to TRBJ2-1; TRBD2 aligns across 9 bases. This CDR3 contains 14 residues. Germline CDR1 reads SGHTA; CDR2 reads FQGTGA. V lost 5 bases to trimming and J lost 7 bases; unmatched junction nucleotides: 6. The CDR3 protein is CASSLRTSGNEQFF. Here the CDR3 DNA reads TGTGCCAGCAGCCTTCGTACTAGCGGGAATGAGCAGTTCTTC. The whole variable domain, remainder taken from reference TRBV7-3 and TRBJ2-1, is GAGVSQTPSNKVTEKGKYVELRCDPISGHTALYWYRQSLGQGPEFLIYFQGTGAADDSGLPNDRFFAVRPEGSVSTLKIQRTERGDSAVYLCASSLRTSGNEQFFGPGTRLTVL.

The genes are TRBV28 and TRBJ2-3, with 7 positions matching TRBD1. The CDR3 is 16 residues long. V was clipped by 1 base and J by 1 base; unmatched bases: 5. CDR1 is MDHEN and CDR2 is SYDVKM in the germline V gene. CDR3 sequence reads: CASSLLLGGGTDTQYF. CDR3 DNA sequence: TGTGCCAGCAGTTTATTGTTAGGGGGCGGCACAGATACGCAGTATTTT.

This clone was picked up one time. The chain carries TRBV28 and TRBJ2-7, with D possibly matching TRBD2 (5 bases). CDR1 is MDHEN, CDR2 SYDVKM, per germline. V was cut by 6 bases and J by 3 bases, with 12 bases left in between. The CDR3 contains 13 residues. The CDR3 is CASRSSDRYEQYF. DNA for the CDR3: TGTGCCAGCAGGAGTAGCGACCGCTACGAGCAGTACTTC. Drawing the rest from reference TRBV28 and TRBJ2-7, the complete variable domain is DVKVTQSSRYLVKRTGEKVFLECVQDMDHENMFWYRQDPGLGLRLIYFSYDVKMKEKGDIPEGYSVSREKKERFSLILESASTNQTSMYLCASRSSDRYEQYFGPGTRLTVT.

This rearrangement joins TRBV4-1 to TRBJ2-3; D is tentatively TRBD1 or TRBD2 (5 bases each). The germline gives CDR1 MGHRA, CDR2 YSYEKL. V was clipped by 1 base and J by 8 bases, with 16 bases between them. The CDR3 has 15 residues. The CDR3 spells CASSQVGTQQGTQYF. CDR3 in DNA: TGCGCCAGCAGCCAAGTCGGGACCCAGCAGGGTACGCAGTATTTT.

The chain employs TRBV5-6 and TRBJ2-5, with 14 bases aligning to TRBD2. V dropped 7 bases and J dropped 9; count of bases not matched to a gene: 11. This CDR3 contains 15 residues. Germline values: CDR1 SGHDT, CDR2 YYEEEE. The CDR3 DNA reads as TGTGCCAGCCAGGAGGGACTAGCGGGGGCCGGGGCCCAGTACTTC. This gives the protein CASQEGLAGAGAQYF.

The gene calls are TRBV30 and TRBJ2-5, with D unclear. This CDR3 spans 15 amino acids. V was shortened by 3 bases and J by 1 base, with 15 bases between the two germline ends. Per germline, CDR1 GTSNPN and CDR2 SVGIG (reference sequence). The CDR3 protein is CAWSPPQELQETQYF. The CDR3 DNA sequence: TGTGCCTGGAGCCCCCCGCAGGAGCTCCAAGAGACCCAGTACTTC.

In its sample, this clone was seen once. The chain couples TRBV15 to TRBJ2-7; D may be TRBD2 (5 bases). The CDR3 is 14 amino acids. V lost 4 bases, J lost 1 base, and 11 bases lay in between. Germline-derived CDR1 and CDR2 are LNHNV and YYDKDF (reference sequence). The CDR3 is CATSKLGPSYEQYF. CDR3 coding DNA: TGTGCCACCAGCAAACTAGGACCGTCCTACGAGCAGTACTTC.